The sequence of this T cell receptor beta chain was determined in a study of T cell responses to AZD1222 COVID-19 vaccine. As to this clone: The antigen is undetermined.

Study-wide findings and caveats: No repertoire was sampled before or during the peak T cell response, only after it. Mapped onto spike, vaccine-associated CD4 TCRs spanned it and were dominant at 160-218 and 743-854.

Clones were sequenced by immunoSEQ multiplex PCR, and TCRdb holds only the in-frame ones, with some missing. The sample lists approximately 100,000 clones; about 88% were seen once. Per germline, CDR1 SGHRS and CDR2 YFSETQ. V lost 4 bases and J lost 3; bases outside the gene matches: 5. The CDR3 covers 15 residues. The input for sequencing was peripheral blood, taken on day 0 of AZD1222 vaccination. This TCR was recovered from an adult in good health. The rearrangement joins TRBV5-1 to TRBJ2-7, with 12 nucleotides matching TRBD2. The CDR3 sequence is CASSQTSGGIYEQYF. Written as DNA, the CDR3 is TGCGCCAGCAGCCAGACTAGCGGGGGAATCTACGAGCAGTACTTC.